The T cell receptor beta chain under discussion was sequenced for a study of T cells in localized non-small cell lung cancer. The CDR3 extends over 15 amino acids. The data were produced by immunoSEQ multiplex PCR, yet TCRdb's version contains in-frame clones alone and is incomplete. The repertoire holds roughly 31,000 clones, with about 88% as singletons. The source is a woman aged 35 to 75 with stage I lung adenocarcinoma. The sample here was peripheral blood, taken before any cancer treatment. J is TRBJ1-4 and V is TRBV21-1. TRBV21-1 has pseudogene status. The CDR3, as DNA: TGTGCCAGCAGTAAACCGCGTTATCGGTGGGAAAAACTGTTTTTT. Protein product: CASSKPRYRWEKLFF.